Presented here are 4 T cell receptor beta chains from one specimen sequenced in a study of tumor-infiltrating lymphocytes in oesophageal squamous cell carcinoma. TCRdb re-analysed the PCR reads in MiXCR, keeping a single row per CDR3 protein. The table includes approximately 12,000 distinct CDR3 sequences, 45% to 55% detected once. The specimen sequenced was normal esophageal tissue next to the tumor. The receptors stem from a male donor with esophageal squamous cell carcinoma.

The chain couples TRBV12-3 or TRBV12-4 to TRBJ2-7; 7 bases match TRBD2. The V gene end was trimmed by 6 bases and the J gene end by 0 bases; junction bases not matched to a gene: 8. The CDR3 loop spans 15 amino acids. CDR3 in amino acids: CASREFSGSSYEQYF. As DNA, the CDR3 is TGTGCCAGCAGAGAATTTAGCGGGTCCTCCTACGAGCAGTACTTC.

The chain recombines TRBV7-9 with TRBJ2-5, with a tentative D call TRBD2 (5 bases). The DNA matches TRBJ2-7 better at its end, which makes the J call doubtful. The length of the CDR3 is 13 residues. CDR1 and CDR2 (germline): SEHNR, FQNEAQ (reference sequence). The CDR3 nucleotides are TGTGCCAGCAGCTTAGCGCGGGTAAACGAGCAGTACTTC. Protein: CASSLARVNEQYF.

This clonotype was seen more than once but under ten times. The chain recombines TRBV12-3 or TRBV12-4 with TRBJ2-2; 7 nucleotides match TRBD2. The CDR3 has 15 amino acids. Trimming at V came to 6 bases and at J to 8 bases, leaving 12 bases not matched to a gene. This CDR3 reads CASRKAGSSGGELFF. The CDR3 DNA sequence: TGTGCCAGCAGAAAAGCGGGGTCAAGCGGGGGGGAGCTGTTTTTT.

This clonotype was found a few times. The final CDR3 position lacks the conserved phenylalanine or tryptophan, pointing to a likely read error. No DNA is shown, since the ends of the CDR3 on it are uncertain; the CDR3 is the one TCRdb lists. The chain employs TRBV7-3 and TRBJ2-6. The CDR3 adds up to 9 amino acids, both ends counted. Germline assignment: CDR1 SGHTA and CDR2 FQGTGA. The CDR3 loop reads CASSLIGTS.